The TCR beta chain described here comes from a study of human T cells and chemical hapten exposure. Whole-study results and caveats: Patch test score rose with PT1 expanded TCRs, significant at 8, 16, 32, not 4.

One entry per CDR3 protein, called by TCRdb with MiXCR from the RACE reads. Among fewer than 70,000 distinct CDR3 sequences listed, around 7% were seen once. CDR3 length: 14 amino acids. Trimming removed 0 bases from V and 15 bases from J; junction bases left unmatched: 7. Germline V gene lookup returns CDR1 LGHDT and CDR2 YNNKEL (reference sequence). This clonotype was detected ten times or more. Its antigen is unidentified. Time point described: pre-sensitization, week 0. As to treatment: therapeutic diphenylcyclopropenone sensitization with weekly scalp DPC. The receptor comes from a woman in her twenties or thirties with alopecia areata. Some clones in this sample may be carry-over from other donors' samples. V usage is TRBV3-1 and J usage is TRBJ2-4; 11 bases fit TRBD2. This specimen consisted of whole blood, obtained in connection with sensitization to the hapten diphenylcyclopropenone (DPC). This CDR3 reads CASSQDSSGGSRYF. CDR3 coding DNA: TGTGCCAGCAGCCAAGATTCTAGCGGGGGGTCGCGGTACTTC.